A single sample is the source of the 15 T cell receptor beta chains below, sequenced in a study of control samples from healthy donors and cancer patients. The table came from immunoSEQ multiplex PCR; TCRdb's copy has only in-frame clones and leaves some out. The sample lists over 100,000 clones, 92% occurring once. Sequencing was done on a sample of blood. The receptors here all came from a young man in good health.

The chain employs TRBV9 and TRBJ1-2; D uncertain. V dropped 4 bases and J dropped 3 bases, with 13 bases sitting between them. This CDR3 comprises 14 residues. Germline CDR1 is SGDLS and CDR2 is YYNGEE. This CDR3 is CASSQIPPHYGYTF. CDR3 nucleotide sequence: TGTGCCAGCAGCCAAATCCCACCACACTATGGCTACACCTTC. The entire variable domain, with the rest obtained from reference TRBV9 and TRBJ1-2, is as follows: DSGVTQTPKHLITATGQRVTLRCSPRSGDLSVYWYQQSLDQGLQFLIQYYNGEERAKGNILERFSAQQFPDLHSELNLSSLELGDSALYFCASSQIPPHYGYTFGSGTRLTVV.

The V and J genes are TRBV28 and TRBJ2-5; maybe TRBD2 (7 bases). V was trimmed by 5 bases and J by 1 base, leaving 23 bases between them. CDR3 length: 18 amino acids. The V gene's germline CDR1 is MDHEN and CDR2 SYDVKM. CDR3 sequence (DNA): TGTGCCAGCAGTCCTGCTAGCGGTCGAAGGGGGTTCCAAGAGACCCAGTACTTC. Protein sequence: CASSPASGRRGFQETQYF.

This chain joins TRBV19 and TRBJ2-1, with 7 nucleotides matching TRBD1. CDR3 length equals 13 residues. The V gene's germline CDR1 is LNHDA and CDR2 SQIVND (reference sequence). Trimming took 10 bases from V and 8 from J; bases not matched to a gene: 11. The CDR3 DNA is TGTGCCACCCAGACAGGGTATTTGGATGAGCAGTTCTTC. Its translation is CATQTGYLDEQFF.

The gene calls are TRBV11-3 and TRBJ2-2, with D hard to call. The V and J ends lost 2 bases and 1 base respectively, with 5 bases between them. There are 14 residues in the CDR3. Germline CDR1 SGHNT, CDR2 YENEEA. This CDR3 is CASSLRQNTGELFF. The CDR3 nucleotides are TGTGCCAGCAGCTTACGGCAGAACACCGGGGAGCTGTTTTTT.

The chain's CDR3 is CASSASGPRSYNEQFF. CDR3 bases: TGTGCCAGTAGCGCTAGCGGCCCCCGCTCCTACAATGAGCAGTTCTTC. The rearrangement links TRBV19 to TRBJ2-1, with 7 bases that match TRBD2. Losses at the gene ends were 6 bases for V and 0 bases for J; bases not matched to a gene: 8. CDR3 length: 16 amino acids. Per the germline V gene, CDR1 is LNHDA and CDR2 is SQIVND (reference sequence).

This clone was seen a handful of times. V gene TRBV10-3 combines with J gene TRBJ1-6; TRBD1 matches 8 bases. J lost 10 bases, V lost 4 bases, and 9 bases had no gene match. This CDR3 is built from 15 residues. Germline assignment: CDR1 ENHRY and CDR2 SYGVKD. The CDR3 sequence is CAISGPGQGSSPLHF. DNA for the CDR3: TGTGCCATCAGTGGACCAGGACAGGGTTCGTCACCCCTCCACTTT.

The chain joins TRBV6-5 to TRBJ2-1; D is tentatively TRBD1 or TRBD2 (5 bases each). CDR1 MNHEY and CDR2 SVGAGI come from the germline V gene. V was shortened by 2 bases and J by 10 bases, with 12 bases between the two germline ends. The CDR3 runs 13 residues. In DNA, the CDR3 is TGTGCCAGCAGTTACGGGGGTCTGGGGGAGCAGTTCTTC. It encodes CASSYGGLGEQFF.

This chain joins TRBV9 and TRBJ2-3; TRBD1 might be the D (6 bases). CDR3 size: 16 residues. Germline values: CDR1 SGDLS, CDR2 YYNGEE. V was trimmed by 3 bases and J by 6 bases, leaving 20 bases between them. The CDR3 reads CASSEYRVATGDTQYF. In DNA form, the CDR3 reads TGTGCCAGCAGCGAATACAGGGTAGCCACCGGGGATACGCAGTATTTT.

The chain employs TRBV29-1 and TRBJ1-1, with 7 bases identical to TRBD1. The CDR3 totals 13 residues. From germline, CDR1 is SQVTM and CDR2 ANQGSEA. The V and J ends lost 5 bases and 1 base, in that order; junction bases with no gene match: 4. CDR3 nucleotide sequence: TGCAGCGTTCAGACAGGGAAGAACACTGAAGCTTTCTTT. As protein: CSVQTGKNTEAFF.

The chain carries TRBV2 and TRBJ2-7; 7 bases line up with TRBD1. The CDR3 is 11 residues long. Per germline, CDR1 SNHLY and CDR2 FYNNEI. Losses at the gene ends were 6 bases for V and 9 bases for J; bases not matched to a gene: 5. The DNA for the CDR3 is TGTGCCAGCAGGAAGGACAGGCCGCAGTACTTC. It is translated as CASRKDRPQYF.

The chain carries TRBV18 and TRBJ2-5; 14 bases fit TRBD2. J gave up 4 bases and V 0 bases, and 1 base lay outside the gene matches. The CDR3 consists of 16 residues. Germline-derived CDR1 and CDR2 are KGHSH and LQKENI. This CDR3 reads CASSPPTSGGVETQYF. CDR3 coding DNA: TGTGCCAGCTCACCACCGACTAGCGGGGGGGTAGAGACCCAGTACTTC.

V and J are TRBV2 and TRBJ2-3; D is uncertain. The V gene's germline CDR1 is SNHLY and CDR2 FYNNEI. The CDR3 sequence is 12 residues long. V was trimmed by 2 bases and J by 11 bases, leaving 11 bases between them. Here the CDR3 reads CASSETRLGQYF. The CDR3 nucleotides are TGTGCCAGCAGTGAAACCAGGTTGGGGCAGTATTTT.

V usage is TRBV9 and J usage is TRBJ1-2; weak D call: TRBD1 (6 bases). Trimming removed 4 bases at V and 5 bases at J, with 21 bases between. The CDR3 is 16 residues long. The germline V gene has CDR1 SGDLS and CDR2 YYNGEE. CDR3: CASSPETGIGHYGYTF. CDR3 DNA sequence: TGTGCCAGCAGCCCCGAGACAGGCATAGGGCATTATGGCTACACCTTC.

The chain combines TRBV20-1 with TRBJ2-3; D is possibly TRBD1 (5 bases). This CDR3 comprises 14 residues. CDR1 DFQATT and CDR2 SNEGSKA come from the germline V gene (reference sequence). V was cut by 3 bases and J by 2 bases, with 12 bases left in between. The CDR3 bases are TGCAGTGCTAGTGGACAAATCCTCACAGATACGCAGTATTTT. Translation: CSASGQILTDTQYF.

In DNA, the CDR3 is TGTGCCAGCAGCCCTTTCGGGGGGGTTAGAGATACGCAGTATTTT. Protein: CASSPFGGVRDTQYF. The chain employs TRBV9 and TRBJ2-3, with 8 bases aligning to TRBD2. With V trimmed by 4 bases and J by 5 bases, 9 bases remained unmatched. Germline V gene lookup returns CDR1 SGDLS and CDR2 YYNGEE. The CDR3 loop spans 15 amino acids.